Below, one TCR beta chain is given with its context. Its target is not known. The data belong to a study of metastatic and nonmetastatic thyroid tumors. Turning to the study itself: From malignant and benign thyroid patients, repertoires in blood and in tumor or nodule tissue were compared.

All patients reached thyroid surgery having received no treatment beforehand. The CDR3 totals 17 residues. Deletions cut 0 bases from V and 5 bases from J, with 17 bases between. Germline values: CDR1 LGHDT, CDR2 YNNKEL (reference sequence). The study, taken as a whole, reports: Malignant thyroid tumors reportedly had TCR beta diversity that was significantly higher than in benign nodules, in blood and tumor.

Original analysis: What underpinned the distant-metastasis classifier for papillary thyroid cancer was the set of CDR3 differences across clinicopathological groups. From the PCR reads, TCRdb re-called clones with MiXCR. The V and J calls and clone size are TCRdb's, not the authors'. Found here are under 8,500 clones, roughly two fifths of them singletons; the top ten hold around 25%. Sample: tumor tissue. The origin of this receptor is a female donor with papillary thyroid cancer or a benign thyroid nodule (not recorded which). Some clones in this sample may be carry-over from other donors' samples. The chain links TRBV3-1 to TRBJ2-1; no definite D call. The CDR3: CASSQEPGNFPDNEQFF. CDR3 bases: TGTGCCAGCAGCCAAGAGCCCGGTAATTTTCCGGACAATGAGCAGTTCTTC.